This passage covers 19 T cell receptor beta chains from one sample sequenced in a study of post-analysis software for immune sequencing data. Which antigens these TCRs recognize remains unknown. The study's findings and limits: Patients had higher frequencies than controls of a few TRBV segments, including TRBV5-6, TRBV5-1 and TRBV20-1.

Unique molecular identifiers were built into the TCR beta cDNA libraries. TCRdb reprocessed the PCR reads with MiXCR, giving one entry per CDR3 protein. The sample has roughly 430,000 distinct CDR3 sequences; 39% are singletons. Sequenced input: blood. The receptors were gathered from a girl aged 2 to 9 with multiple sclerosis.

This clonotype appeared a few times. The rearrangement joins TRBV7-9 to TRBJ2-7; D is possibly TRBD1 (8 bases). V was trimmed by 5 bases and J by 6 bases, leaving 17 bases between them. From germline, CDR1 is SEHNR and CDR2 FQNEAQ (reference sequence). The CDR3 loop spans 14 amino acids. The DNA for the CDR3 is TGTGCCAGCAGCGCCCGGACAGGGAGGGGCGAGCAGTACTTC. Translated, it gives CASSARTGRGEQYF.

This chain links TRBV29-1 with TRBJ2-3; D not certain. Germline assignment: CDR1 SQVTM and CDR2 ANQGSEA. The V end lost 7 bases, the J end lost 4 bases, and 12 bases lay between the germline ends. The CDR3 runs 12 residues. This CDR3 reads CSGKFVADTQYF. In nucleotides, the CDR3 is TGCAGCGGCAAGTTTGTCGCAGATACGCAGTATTTT.

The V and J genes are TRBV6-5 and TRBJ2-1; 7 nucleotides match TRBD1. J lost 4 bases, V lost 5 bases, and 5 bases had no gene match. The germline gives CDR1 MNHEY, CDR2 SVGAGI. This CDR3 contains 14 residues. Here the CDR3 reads CASSPRDSYNEQFF. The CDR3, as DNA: TGTGCCAGCAGTCCCCGGGACAGTTACAATGAGCAGTTCTTC.

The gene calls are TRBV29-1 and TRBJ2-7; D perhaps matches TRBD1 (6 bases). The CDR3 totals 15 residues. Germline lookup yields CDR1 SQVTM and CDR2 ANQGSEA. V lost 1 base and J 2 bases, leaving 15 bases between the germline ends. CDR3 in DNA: TGCAGCGTTGAAGGGGATGGACAGACAGCCTACGAGCAGTACTTC. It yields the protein CSVEGDGQTAYEQYF.

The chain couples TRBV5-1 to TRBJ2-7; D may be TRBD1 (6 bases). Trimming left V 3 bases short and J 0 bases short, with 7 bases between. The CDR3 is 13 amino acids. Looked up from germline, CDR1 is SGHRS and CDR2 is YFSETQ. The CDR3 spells CASSWDNSYEQYF. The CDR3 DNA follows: TGCGCCAGCAGCTGGGACAACTCCTACGAGCAGTACTTC. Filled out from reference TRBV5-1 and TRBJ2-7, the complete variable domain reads KAGVTQTPRYLIKTRGQQVTLSCSPISGHRSVSWYQQTPGQGLQFLFEYFSETQRNKGNFPGRFSGRQFSNSRSEMNVSTLELGDSALYLCASSWDNSYEQYFGPGTRLTVT.

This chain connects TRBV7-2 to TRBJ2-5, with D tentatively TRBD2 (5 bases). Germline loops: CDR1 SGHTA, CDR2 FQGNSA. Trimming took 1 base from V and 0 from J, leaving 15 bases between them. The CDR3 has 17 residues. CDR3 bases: TGTGCCAGCAGCTTAGTGGCCGGGGTCCCCGACCAAGAGACCCAGTACTTC. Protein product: CASSLVAGVPDQETQYF.

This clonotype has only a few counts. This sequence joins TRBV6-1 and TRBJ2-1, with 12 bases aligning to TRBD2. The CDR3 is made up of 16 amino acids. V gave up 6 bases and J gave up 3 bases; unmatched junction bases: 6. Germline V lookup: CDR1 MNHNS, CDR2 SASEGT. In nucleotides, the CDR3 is TGTGCCAGCAGGAGCCCGGGACTAGCGGGCTACAATGAGCAGTTCTTC. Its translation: CASRSPGLAGYNEQFF.

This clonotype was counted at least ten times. The CDR3 coding sequence is TGCAGTGCTAGTGCTACCCTGAGCTCCTACGAGCAGTACTTC. The encoded protein is CSASATLSSYEQYF. The rearrangement links TRBV20-1 to TRBJ2-7; D is unresolved. The V end was cut by 3 bases, the J end by 0 bases, with 12 bases between. Germline values: CDR1 DFQATT, CDR2 SNEGSKA (reference sequence). This CDR3 contains 14 residues.

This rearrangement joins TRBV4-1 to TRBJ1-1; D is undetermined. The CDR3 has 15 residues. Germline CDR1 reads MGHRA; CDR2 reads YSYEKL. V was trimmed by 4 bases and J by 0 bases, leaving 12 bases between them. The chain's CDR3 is CASSPTTSMNTEAFF. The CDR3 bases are TGCGCCAGCAGCCCGACCACTTCTATGAACACTGAAGCTTTCTTT.

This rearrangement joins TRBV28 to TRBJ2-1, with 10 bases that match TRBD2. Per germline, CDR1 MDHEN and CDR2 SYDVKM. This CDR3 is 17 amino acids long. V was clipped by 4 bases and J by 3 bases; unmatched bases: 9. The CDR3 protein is CASSSPAEREGYNEQFF. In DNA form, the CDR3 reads TGTGCCAGCAGTTCGCCGGCCGAGCGGGAGGGCTACAATGAGCAGTTCTTC.

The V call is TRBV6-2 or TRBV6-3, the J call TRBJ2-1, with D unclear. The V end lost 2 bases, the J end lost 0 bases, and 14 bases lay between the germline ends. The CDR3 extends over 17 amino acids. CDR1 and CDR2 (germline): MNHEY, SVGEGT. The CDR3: CASSYNRRTHSYNEQFF. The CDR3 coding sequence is TGTGCCAGCAGTTACAATCGGCGAACTCACTCCTACAATGAGCAGTTCTTC.

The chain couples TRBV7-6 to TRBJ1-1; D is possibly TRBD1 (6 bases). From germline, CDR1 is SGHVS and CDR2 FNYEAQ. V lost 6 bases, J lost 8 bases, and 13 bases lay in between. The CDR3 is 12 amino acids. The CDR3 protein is CASSYMGAEAFF. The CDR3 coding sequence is TGTGCCAGCAGTTATATGGGGGCGGAAGCTTTCTTT.

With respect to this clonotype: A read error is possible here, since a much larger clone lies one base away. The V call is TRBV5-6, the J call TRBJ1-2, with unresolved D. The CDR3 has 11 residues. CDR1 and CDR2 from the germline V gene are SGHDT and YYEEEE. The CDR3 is CASSLRSGHTF. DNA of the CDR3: TGTGCCAGCAGCTTAAGGAGTGGCCACACCTTC.

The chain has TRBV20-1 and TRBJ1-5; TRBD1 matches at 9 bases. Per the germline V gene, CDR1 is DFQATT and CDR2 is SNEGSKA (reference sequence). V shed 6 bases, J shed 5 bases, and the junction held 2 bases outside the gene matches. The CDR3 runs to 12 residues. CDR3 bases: TGCAGTGCCCGGGACAGGGATCAGCCCCAGCATTTT. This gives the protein CSARDRDQPQHF.

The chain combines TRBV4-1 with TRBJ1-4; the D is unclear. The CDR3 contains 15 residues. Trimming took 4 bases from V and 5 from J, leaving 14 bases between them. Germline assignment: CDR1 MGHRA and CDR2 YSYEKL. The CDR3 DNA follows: TGCGCCAGCAGCCCGCCTTTAACACGGAATGAAAAACTGTTTTTT. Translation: CASSPPLTRNEKLFF.

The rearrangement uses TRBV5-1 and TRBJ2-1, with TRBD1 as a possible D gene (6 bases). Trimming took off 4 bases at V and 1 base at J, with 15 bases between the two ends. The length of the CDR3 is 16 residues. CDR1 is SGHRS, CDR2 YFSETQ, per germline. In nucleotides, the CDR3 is TGCGCCAGCAGCCCCAGGGGCCCGAGGTCCTACAATGAGCAGTTCTTC. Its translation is CASSPRGPRSYNEQFF.

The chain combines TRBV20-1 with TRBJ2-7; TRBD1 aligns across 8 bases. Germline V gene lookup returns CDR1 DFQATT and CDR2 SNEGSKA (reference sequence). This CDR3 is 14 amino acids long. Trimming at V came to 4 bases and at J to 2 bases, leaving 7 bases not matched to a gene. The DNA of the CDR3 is TGCAGTGCTAAGGACAGGGACAATACCTACGAGCAGTACTTC. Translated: CSAKDRDNTYEQYF.

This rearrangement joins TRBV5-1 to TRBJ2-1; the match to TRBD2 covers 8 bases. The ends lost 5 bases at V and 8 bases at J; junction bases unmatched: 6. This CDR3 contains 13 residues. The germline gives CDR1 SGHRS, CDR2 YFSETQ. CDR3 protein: CASSTGGAYEQFF. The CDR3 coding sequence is TGCGCCAGCAGTACCGGGGGGGCCTATGAGCAGTTCTTC. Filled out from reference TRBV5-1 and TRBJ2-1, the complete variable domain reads KAGVTQTPRYLIKTRGQQVTLSCSPISGHRSVSWYQQTPGQGLQFLFEYFSETQRNKGNFPGRFSGRQFSNSRSEMNVSTLELGDSALYLCASSTGGAYEQFFGPGTRLTVL.

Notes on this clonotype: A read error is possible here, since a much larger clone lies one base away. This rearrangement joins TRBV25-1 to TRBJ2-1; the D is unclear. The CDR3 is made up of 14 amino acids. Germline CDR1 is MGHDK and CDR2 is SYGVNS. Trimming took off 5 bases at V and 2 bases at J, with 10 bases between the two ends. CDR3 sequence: CASSSDTTYNEQFF. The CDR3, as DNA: TGTGCCAGCAGTTCAGATACCACCTACAATGAGCAGTTCTTC.